One and the same sample provided the 21 T cell receptor beta chains below, sequenced in a study of T cells in localized non-small cell lung cancer. Profiling relied on immunoSEQ multiplex PCR, and the TCRdb table lists in-frame clones only, not all of them. The sample has about 43,000 clones, 91% seen once. This material consisted of PBMCs, taken before any cancer treatment. These receptors were taken from a woman aged 40-70 years with stage II lung adenocarcinoma.

Only one count was recorded for this clone. The V gene is TRBV28, the J gene TRBJ2-5; a weak D match, TRBD2 (6 bases). The germline gives CDR1 MDHEN, CDR2 SYDVKM. The CDR3 consists of 13 residues. Trimming shortened V by 8 bases and J by 1 base, and 11 bases separated the two germline ends. The CDR3 spells CASDGGTQETQYF. In DNA, the CDR3 is TGTGCCAGCGATGGCGGGACCCAAGAGACCCAGTACTTC. The variable domain in full, completed from reference TRBV28 and TRBJ2-5, reads DVKVTQSSRYLVKRTGEKVFLECVQDMDHENMFWYRQDPGLGLRLIYFSYDVKMKEKGDIPEGYSVSREKKERFSLILESASTNQTSMYLCASDGGTQETQYFGPGTRLLVL.

The rearrangement links TRBV7-9 to TRBJ2-1; D is unclear. This CDR3 has 13 residues. V was trimmed by 1 base and J by 7 bases, leaving 8 bases between them. The germline V gene has CDR1 SEHNR and CDR2 FQNEAQ (reference sequence). CDR3 DNA: TGTGCCAGCAGCTTAGTTACGGTTAATGAGCAGTTCTTC. This sequence encodes CASSLVTVNEQFF.

The chain uses TRBV6-5 and TRBJ2-3; D gene unclear. The CDR3 has 14 amino acids. CDR1 and CDR2 from the germline V gene are MNHEY and SVGAGI. V lost 7 bases, J lost 3 bases, and 14 bases lay in between. The CDR3 region is CASTSPIETDTQYF. DNA for the CDR3: TGTGCCAGCACCTCACCTATAGAGACAGATACGCAGTATTTT.

The rearrangement joins TRBV6-5 to TRBJ1-4; maybe TRBD1 (6 bases). The V and J ends lost 3 bases and 2 bases respectively, with 10 bases between them. The CDR3 spans 15 residues. CDR1 and CDR2 (germline): MNHEY, SVGAGI. Here the CDR3 DNA reads TGTGCCAGCAGTTATTTCGGACAGACTAATGAAAAACTGTTTTTT. This gives the protein CASSYFGQTNEKLFF.

The chain uses TRBV6-5 and TRBJ2-1; 8 positions agree with TRBD2. This CDR3 has 15 residues. Germline-derived CDR1 and CDR2 are MNHEY and SVGAGI. With 4 bases clipped from V and 8 bases from J, the junction kept 10 bases outside the gene matches. Here the CDR3 reads CASSSLPGGRDEQFF. The CDR3 DNA reads TGTGCCAGCAGTTCCCTTCCGGGGGGGCGAGATGAGCAGTTCTTC.

J is TRBJ2-1 and V is TRBV2; 8 nucleotides align to TRBD2. Germline V CDR1 and CDR2: SNHLY, FYNNEI. V lost 4 bases to trimming and J lost 6 bases; unmatched junction nucleotides: 8. The CDR3 consists of 15 residues. In DNA form, the CDR3 reads TGTGCCAGCAGTGTGTCGGGAGGGCGGCTCAATGAGCAGTTCTTC. Its translation: CASSVSGGRLNEQFF.

V gene TRBV27 combines with J gene TRBJ1-3, with D tentatively TRBD1 (5 bases). This CDR3 region has 13 residues. V was pared by 5 bases and J by 3 bases, with 8 bases between. Germline values: CDR1 MNHEY, CDR2 SMNVEV (reference sequence). DNA of the CDR3: TGTGCCAGCAGTCGGACACATGGAAACACCATATATTTT. It yields the protein CASSRTHGNTIYF.

This rearrangement joins TRBV5-1 to TRBJ2-6; a weak D match, TRBD1 (5 bases). The V gene lost 0 bases and the J gene lost 3 bases, with 10 bases spanning the gap. CDR3 length equals 16 residues. Germline V gene sequence: CDR1 SGHRS, CDR2 YFSETQ. CDR3: CASSLDGADGANVLTF. CDR3 nucleotides: TGCGCCAGCAGCTTGGATGGGGCGGATGGGGCCAACGTCCTGACTTTC.

In the case of this clone: The junction and the germline gene differ at one end; a read error may be behind it. The V and J genes are TRBV5-1 and TRBJ2-2; D is unclear. The CDR3 has 13 residues. Germline CDR1 is SGHRS and CDR2 is YFSETQ. Here the CDR3 DNA reads TGCGCCAGCTCCGGCCCGAACGCCGGGGAGCTGTTTTTT. Amino acids: CASSGPNAGELFF. The complete variable domain, with remaining parts taken from reference TRBV5-1 and TRBJ2-2, reads KAGVTQTPRYLIKTRGQQVTLSCSPISGHRSVSWYQQTPGQGLQFLFEYFSETQRNKGNFPGRFSGRQFSNSRSEMNVSTLELGDSALYLCASSGPNAGELFFGEGSRLTVL.

This rearrangement joins TRBV19 to TRBJ1-5; a weak D match, TRBD1 (5 bases). The CDR3 is made up of 17 amino acids. Germline lookup yields CDR1 LNHDA and CDR2 SQIVND (reference sequence). Trimming pared 7 bases from V and 0 bases from J, leaving 19 bases between. The CDR3 protein is CASTGAAGTLSNQPQHF. The CDR3 DNA reads as TGTGCCAGTACTGGGGCTGCCGGGACCCTTAGCAATCAGCCCCAGCATTTT.

The V and J genes are TRBV18 and TRBJ2-5, with D tentatively TRBD2 (5 bases). CDR1 KGHSH and CDR2 LQKENI come from the germline V gene. CDR3 size: 14 residues. The V end lost 6 bases, the J end lost 1 base, and 12 bases lay between the germline ends. Here the CDR3 reads CASSPAGRQETQYF. The CDR3 coding sequence is TGTGCCAGCTCCCCCGCGGGTCGCCAAGAGACCCAGTACTTC. The whole variable domain, filled in from reference TRBV18 and TRBJ2-5, reads NAGVMQNPRHLVRRRGQEARLRCSPMKGHSHVYWYRQLPEEGLKFMVYLQKENIIDESGMPKERFSAEFPKEGPSILRIQQVVRGDSAAYFCASSPAGRQETQYFGPGTRLLVL.

The chain recombines TRBV5-1 with TRBJ1-1, with TRBD1 matching 7 bases. CDR1 is SGHRS and CDR2 is YFSETQ in the germline V gene. Trimming at V came to 2 bases and at J to 3 bases, leaving 4 bases not matched to a gene. This CDR3 has 14 residues. The CDR3 coding sequence is TGCGCCAGCAGCTTAAACACAGGGGACACTGAAGCTTTCTTT. It yields the protein CASSLNTGDTEAFF.

This clone was observed a few times. The CDR3: CASSSGRKNQPQHF. CDR3 DNA: TGTGCCAGCAGCTCAGGGAGGAAGAATCAGCCCCAGCATTTT. V and J are TRBV5-6 and TRBJ1-5; D might be TRBD1 (5 bases). The germline V gene has CDR1 SGHDT and CDR2 YYEEEE. Deletions cut 3 bases from V and 4 bases from J, with 11 bases between. This CDR3 has 14 amino acids.

This chain connects TRBV10-1 to TRBJ1-5; D uncertain. V lost 4 bases and J lost 7, with 11 bases in between. This CDR3 has 13 residues. Germline V gene sequence: CDR1 WNHNN, CDR2 SYGVQD (reference sequence). The CDR3 loop reads CASSVGDNQPQHF. CDR3 coding DNA: TGCGCCAGCAGTGTGGGAGATAACCAGCCCCAGCATTTT.

This clone was counted once. The chain recombines TRBV19 with TRBJ2-5; D remains ambiguous. The CDR3 covers 12 residues. V dropped 5 bases and J dropped 5 bases, with 9 bases sitting between them. Germline V gives CDR1 LNHDA, CDR2 SQIVND (reference sequence). The CDR3 DNA reads TGTGCCAGTAGTGACCAACGGGAGACCCAGTACTTC. It yields the protein CASSDQRETQYF.

The genes are TRBV19 and TRBJ1-5; the D gene is possibly TRBD1 (6 bases). Germline V gene data show CDR1 as LNHDA and CDR2 as SQIVND (reference sequence). Trimming took off 4 bases at V and 7 bases at J, with 11 bases between the two ends. The CDR3 contains 13 residues. CDR3 bases: TGTGCCAGTAGTACAGGGGACGACCAGCCCCAGCATTTT. Amino acid sequence: CASSTGDDQPQHF. The full variable domain, completed using reference TRBV19 and TRBJ1-5, is DGGITQSPKYLFRKEGQNVTLSCEQNLNHDAMYWYRQDPGQGLRLIYYSQIVNDFQKGDIAEGYSVSREKKESFPLTVTSAQKNPTAFYLCASSTGDDQPQHFGDGTRLSIL.

The rearrangement links TRBV5-4 to TRBJ2-1; 9 nucleotides line up with TRBD2. The length of the CDR3 is 20 residues. V lost 0 bases to trimming and J lost 2 bases; unmatched junction nucleotides: 15. CDR1 and CDR2 from the germline V gene are SGHNT and YYREEE (reference sequence). CDR3 region: CASSLDPPFSGSNAYNEQFF. In DNA, the CDR3 is TGTGCCAGCAGCTTGGACCCCCCGTTTAGCGGGAGTAACGCCTACAATGAGCAGTTCTTC.

V is TRBV25-1 and J is TRBJ2-7, with D hard to call. The CDR3 has 13 residues. The germline gives CDR1 MGHDK, CDR2 SYGVNS. Trimming shortened V by 5 bases and J by 0 bases, and 8 bases separated the two germline ends. CDR3 coding DNA: TGTGCCAGCAGTCTGCAGGTCTCCTACGAGCAGTACTTC. It translates to CASSLQVSYEQYF.

V gene TRBV6-1 combines with J gene TRBJ1-6, with unresolved D. The CDR3 spans 13 residues. Germline V CDR1 and CDR2: MNHNS, SASEGT. V was trimmed by 3 bases and J by 11 bases, leaving 11 bases between them. The chain's CDR3 is CASSDGLGTPLHF. CDR3 bases: TGTGCCAGCAGTGACGGGCTTGGAACACCCCTCCACTTT.

The V call is TRBV2, the J call TRBJ1-4; D uncertain. The germline CDR1 and CDR2 sequences are SNHLY and FYNNEI. Between the trimmed V and J ends, which lost 6 bases and 0 bases, there was a span of 5 bases. The CDR3 totals 13 residues. The DNA of the CDR3 is TGTGCCAGCAGCCCCCCAACTAATGAAAAACTGTTTTTT. Protein sequence: CASSPPTNEKLFF.

J is TRBJ2-1 and V is TRBV28, with no clear D. The CDR3 contains 11 residues. Germline V lookup: CDR1 MDHEN, CDR2 SYDVKM. Trimming left V 4 bases short and J 10 bases short, with 8 bases between. CDR3: CASSSTREQFF. CDR3 sequence (DNA): TGTGCCAGCAGTTCTACCCGGGAGCAGTTCTTC. Complete variable domain (other parts from reference TRBV28 and TRBJ2-1): DVKVTQSSRYLVKRTGEKVFLECVQDMDHENMFWYRQDPGLGLRLIYFSYDVKMKEKGDIPEGYSVSREKKERFSLILESASTNQTSMYLCASSSTREQFFGPGTRLTVL.